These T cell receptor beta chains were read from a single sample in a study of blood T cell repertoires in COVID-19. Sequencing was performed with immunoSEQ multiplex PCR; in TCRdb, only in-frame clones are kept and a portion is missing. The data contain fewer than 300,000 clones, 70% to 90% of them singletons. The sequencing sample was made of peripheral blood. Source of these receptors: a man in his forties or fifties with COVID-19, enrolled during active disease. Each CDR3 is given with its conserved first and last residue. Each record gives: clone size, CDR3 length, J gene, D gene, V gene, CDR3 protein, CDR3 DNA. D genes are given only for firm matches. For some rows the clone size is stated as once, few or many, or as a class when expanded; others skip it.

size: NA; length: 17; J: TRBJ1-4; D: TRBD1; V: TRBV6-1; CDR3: CASSEAGGGVTNEKLFF; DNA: TGTGCCAGCAGTGAAGCTGGAGGGGGCGTAACTAATGAAAAACTGTTTTTT
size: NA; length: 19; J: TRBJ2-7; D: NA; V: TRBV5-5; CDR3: CASSFFSGFGQGARYEQYF; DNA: TGTGCCAGCAGCTTTTTTTCAGGGTTTGGCCAAGGAGCGCGCTACGAGCAGTACTTC
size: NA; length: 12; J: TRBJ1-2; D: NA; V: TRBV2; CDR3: CASRQGFLGYTF; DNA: TGTGCCAGCAGACAGGGTTTCCTTGGCTACACCTTC
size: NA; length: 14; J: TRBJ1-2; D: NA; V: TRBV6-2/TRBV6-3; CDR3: CASSSRGLLRGYTF; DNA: TGTGCCAGCAGCTCCCGGGGTCTGCTGCGTGGCTACACCTTC
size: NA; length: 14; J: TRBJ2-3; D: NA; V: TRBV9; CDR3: CASSVGLATDTQYF; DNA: TGTGCCAGCAGCGTAGGTTTAGCCACAGATACGCAGTATTTT
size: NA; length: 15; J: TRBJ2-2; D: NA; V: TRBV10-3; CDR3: CAISERGESTGELFF; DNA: TGTGCCATCAGTGAACGGGGAGAGTCCACCGGGGAGCTGTTTTTT
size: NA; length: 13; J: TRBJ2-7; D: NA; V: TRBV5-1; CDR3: CASSRTLSYEQYF; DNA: TGCGCCAGCAGCCGGACATTATCCTACGAGCAGTACTTC
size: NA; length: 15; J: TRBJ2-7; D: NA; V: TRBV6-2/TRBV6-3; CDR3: CASSYLQGMTYEQYF; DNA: TGTGCCAGCAGTTACTTGCAGGGAATGACCTACGAGCAGTACTTC
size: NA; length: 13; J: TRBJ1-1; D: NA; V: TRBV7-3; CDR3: CASSQTRNTEAFF; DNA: TGTGCCAGCAGCCAAACAAGGAACACTGAAGCTTTCTTT
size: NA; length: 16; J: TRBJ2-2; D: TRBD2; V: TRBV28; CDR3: CASRNSGGTGGGELFF; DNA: TGTGCCAGCAGGAACAGCGGGGGAACCGGGGGCGGGGAGCTGTTTTTT
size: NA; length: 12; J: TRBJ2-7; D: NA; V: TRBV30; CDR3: CAWVRASYEQYF; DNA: TGTGCCTGGGTGAGGGCGTCCTACGAGCAGTACTTC
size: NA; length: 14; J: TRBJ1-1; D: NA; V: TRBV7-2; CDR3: CASSPSTGNTEAFF; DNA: TGTGCCAGCAGCCCCTCGACAGGGAACACTGAAGCTTTCTTT
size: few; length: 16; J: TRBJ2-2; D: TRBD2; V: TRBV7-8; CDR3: CASSLRRESPTGELFF; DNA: TGTGCCAGCAGCTTGCGGCGGGAGAGCCCCACCGGGGAGCTGTTTTTT
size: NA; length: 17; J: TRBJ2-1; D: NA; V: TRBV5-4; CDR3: CASSPRMGRGSYNEQFF; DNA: TGTGCCAGCAGCCCACGGATGGGAAGGGGCTCCTACAATGAGCAGTTCTTC
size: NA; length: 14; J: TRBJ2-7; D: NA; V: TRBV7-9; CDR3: CASSLTQGTYEQYF; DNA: TGTGCCAGCAGCTTAACTCAGGGAACCTACGAGCAGTACTTC
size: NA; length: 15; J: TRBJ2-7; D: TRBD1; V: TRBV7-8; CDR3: CASRFRDSGFYEQYF; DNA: TGTGCCAGCAGGTTCCGGGACAGCGGATTCTACGAGCAGTACTTC
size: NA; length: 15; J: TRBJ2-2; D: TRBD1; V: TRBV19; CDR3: CASSIGTGFTGELFF; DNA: TGTGCCAGTAGTATAGGGACAGGGTTCACCGGGGAGCTGTTTTTT
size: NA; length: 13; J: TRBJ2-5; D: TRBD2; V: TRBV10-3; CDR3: CAISSGGQETQYF; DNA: TGTGCCATCAGTAGCGGGGGCCAGGAGACCCAGTACTTC
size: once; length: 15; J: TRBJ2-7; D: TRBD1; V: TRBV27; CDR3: CASSSGDRFGLGQYF; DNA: TGTGCCAGCAGTTCAGGGGACAGGTTTGGGTTGGGGCAGTACTTC
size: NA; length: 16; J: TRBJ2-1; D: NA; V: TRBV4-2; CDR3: CASSQDRLGGYNEQFF; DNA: TGTGCCAGCAGCCAAGATCGACTAGGAGGCTACAATGAGCAGTTCTTC
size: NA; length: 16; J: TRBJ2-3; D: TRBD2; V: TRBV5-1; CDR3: CASSSLFREGTDTQYF; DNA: TGCGCCAGCAGCAGCCTTTTCCGGGAGGGCACAGATACGCAGTATTTT
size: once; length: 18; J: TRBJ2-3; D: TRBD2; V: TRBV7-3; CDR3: CASSLSRLAGPRTDTQYF; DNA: TGTGCCAGCAGCTTATCGCGACTAGCGGGTCCCCGCACAGATACGCAGTATTTT
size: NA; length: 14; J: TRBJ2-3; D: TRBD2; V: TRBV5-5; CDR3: CASSSRLAADTQYF; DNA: TGTGCCAGCAGCTCCAGACTAGCAGCAGATACGCAGTATTTT
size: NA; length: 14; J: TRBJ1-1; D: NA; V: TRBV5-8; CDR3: CASSLEGFSAEAFF; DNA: TGTGCCAGCAGCTTGGAGGGGTTTTCGGCTGAAGCTTTCTTT
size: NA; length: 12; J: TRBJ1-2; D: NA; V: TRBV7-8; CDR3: CASSLGTYGYTF; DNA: TGTGCCAGCAGCTTAGGGACTTATGGCTACACCTTC
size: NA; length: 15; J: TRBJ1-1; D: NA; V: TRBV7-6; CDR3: CASSSDSISLAEAFF; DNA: TGTGCCAGCAGTTCTGACAGCATCTCGTTGGCTGAAGCTTTCTTT
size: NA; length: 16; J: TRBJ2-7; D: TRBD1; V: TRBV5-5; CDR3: CASSLDDRASSYEQYF; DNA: TGTGCCAGCAGCTTGGACGACAGGGCCAGCTCCTACGAGCAGTACTTC
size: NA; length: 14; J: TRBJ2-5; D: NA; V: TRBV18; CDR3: CASSAGPTQETQYF; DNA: TGTGCCAGCTCAGCGGGACCTACCCAAGAGACCCAGTACTTC
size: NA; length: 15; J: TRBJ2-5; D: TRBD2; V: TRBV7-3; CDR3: CASSRSGGHKETQYF; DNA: TGTGCCAGCAGCCGTAGCGGGGGGCACAAAGAGACCCAGTACTTC
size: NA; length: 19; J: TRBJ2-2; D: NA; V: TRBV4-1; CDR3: CASSQEEDSTHSNTGELFF; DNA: TGCGCCAGCAGCCAAGAAGAGGACAGTACACATTCGAACACCGGGGAGCTGTTTTTT
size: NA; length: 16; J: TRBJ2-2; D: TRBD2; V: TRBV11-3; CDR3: CASSRAGTMNTGELFF; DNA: TGTGCCAGCAGCCGAGCGGGGACTATGAACACCGGGGAGCTGTTTTTT
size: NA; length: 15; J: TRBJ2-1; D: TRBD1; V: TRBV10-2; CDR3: CASTRDRGGYNEQFF; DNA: TGCGCCAGCACTCGAGACAGGGGTGGCTACAATGAGCAGTTCTTC
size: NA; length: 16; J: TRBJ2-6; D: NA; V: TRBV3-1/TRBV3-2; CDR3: CASSQDASSGANVLTF; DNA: TGTGCCAGCAGCCAAGACGCCAGCTCTGGGGCCAACGTCCTGACTTTC
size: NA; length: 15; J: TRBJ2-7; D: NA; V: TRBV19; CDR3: CASSRETGTTYEQYF; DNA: TGTGCCAGTAGTAGGGAGACAGGAACCACCTACGAGCAGTACTTC
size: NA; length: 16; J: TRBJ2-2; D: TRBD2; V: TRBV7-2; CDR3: CASSRTSGGDTGELFF; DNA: TGTGCCAGCAGCCGTACTAGCGGGGGGGACACCGGGGAGCTGTTTTTT
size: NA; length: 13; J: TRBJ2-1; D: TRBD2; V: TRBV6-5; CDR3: CASGAGGPFPAVF; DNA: TGTGCCAGCGGAGCGGGAGGGCCTTTTCCCGCAGTCTTC
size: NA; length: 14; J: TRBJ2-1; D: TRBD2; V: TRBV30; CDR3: CAWSLSGRDNEQFF; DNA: TGTGCCTGGAGTCTTAGCGGGAGAGACAATGAGCAGTTCTTC
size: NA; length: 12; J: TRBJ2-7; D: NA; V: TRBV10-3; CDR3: CAISDGSYEQYF; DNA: TGTGCCATCAGTGACGGCTCCTACGAGCAGTACTTC
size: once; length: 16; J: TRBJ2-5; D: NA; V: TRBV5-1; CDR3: CASSRAAGMYQETQYF; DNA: TGCGCCAGCAGCCGTGCGGCTGGCATGTACCAAGAGACCCAGTACTTC
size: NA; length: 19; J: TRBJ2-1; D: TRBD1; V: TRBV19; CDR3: CASSGDSPSFGPGNNEQFF; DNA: TGTGCCAGTAGTGGGGACAGTCCTTCTTTTGGACCCGGCAACAATGAGCAGTTCTTC
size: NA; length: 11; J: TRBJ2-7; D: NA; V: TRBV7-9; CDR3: CASSLVAGQYF; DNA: TGTGCCAGCAGCTTAGTGGCAGGGCAGTACTTC